The 5 T cell receptor beta chains below come from one sample, sequenced in a study of siplizumab effects on memory and regulatory T cells. Produced via immunoSEQ multiplex PCR; TCRdb's table is partial and in-frame only. The sample lists some 97,000 clones, approximately 94% occurring once. The sequencing input was non-Treg CD4+ T cells sorted from blood. These receptors all stem from a human donor in good health.

The chain is built from TRBV7-2 and TRBJ2-3; TRBD2 might be the D (5 bases). This CDR3 comprises 12 residues. The germline V gene has CDR1 SGHTA and CDR2 FQGNSA. V was trimmed by 3 bases and J by 9 bases, leaving 10 bases between them. The CDR3, as DNA: TGTGCCAGCAGCTTCACTAGGCCGACGCAGTATTTT. Amino acids: CASSFTRPTQYF.

The chain recombines TRBV12-5 with TRBJ1-1, with D perhaps matching TRBD1 (6 bases). V lost 1 base and J 0 bases, leaving 21 bases between the germline ends. The CDR3 is 19 amino acids. The germline CDR1 and CDR2 sequences are LGHNT and FRNRAP. DNA of the CDR3: TGTGCTAGTGGTTTGGCCCCTAAGGACAGAAAATTCATGAACACTGAAGCTTTCTTT. Protein: CASGLAPKDRKFMNTEAFF. Full variable domain (outside the CDR3, taken from reference TRBV12-5 and TRBJ1-1): DARVTQTPRHKVTEMGQEVTMRCQPILGHNTVFWYRQTMMQGLELLAYFRNRAPLDDSGMPKDRFSAEMPDATLATLKIQPSEPRDSAVYFCASGLAPKDRKFMNTEAFFGQGTRLTVV.

This clone appeared a few times. V is TRBV18 and J is TRBJ1-4; D is unresolved. Per germline, CDR1 KGHSH and CDR2 LQKENI. The germline V and J ends were trimmed by 3 bases and 0 bases, with 5 bases remaining between them. The CDR3 has 14 residues. CDR3 sequence: CASSPYATNEKLFF. In DNA, the CDR3 is TGTGCCAGCTCACCCTACGCAACTAATGAAAAACTGTTTTTT.

This clone was seen only once. V and J are TRBV28 and TRBJ1-2, with TRBD1 matching 9 bases. The V and J ends lost 4 bases and 3 bases, in that order; junction bases with no gene match: 9. CDR1 MDHEN and CDR2 SYDVKM come from the germline V gene. The CDR3 extends over 16 amino acids. CDR3: CASSSPGQGRDYGYTF. The CDR3 nucleotides are TGTGCCAGCAGTTCTCCCGGACAGGGGAGAGACTATGGCTACACCTTC.

The V gene is TRBV9, the J gene TRBJ2-3; D gene ambiguous. The CDR3 extends over 13 amino acids. Trimming left V 0 bases short and J 4 bases short, with 6 bases between. Germline V lookup: CDR1 SGDLS, CDR2 YYNGEE. CDR3 residues: CASSVAAPDTQYF. In nucleotides, the CDR3 is TGTGCCAGCAGCGTAGCAGCCCCAGATACGCAGTATTTT.